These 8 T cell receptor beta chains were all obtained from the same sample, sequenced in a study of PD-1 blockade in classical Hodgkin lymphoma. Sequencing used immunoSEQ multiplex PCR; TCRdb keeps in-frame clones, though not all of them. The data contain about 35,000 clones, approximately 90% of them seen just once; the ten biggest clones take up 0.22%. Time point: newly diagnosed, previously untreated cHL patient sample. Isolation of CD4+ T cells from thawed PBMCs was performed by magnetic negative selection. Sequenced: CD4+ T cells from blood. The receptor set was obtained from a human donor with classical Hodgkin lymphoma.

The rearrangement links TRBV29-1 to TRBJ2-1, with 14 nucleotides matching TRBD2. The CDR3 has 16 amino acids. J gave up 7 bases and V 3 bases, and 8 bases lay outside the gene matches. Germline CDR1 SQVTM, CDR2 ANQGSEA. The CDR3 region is CSVDATSGRAGNEQFF. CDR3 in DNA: TGCAGCGTTGACGCGACTAGCGGGAGGGCCGGAAATGAGCAGTTCTTC.

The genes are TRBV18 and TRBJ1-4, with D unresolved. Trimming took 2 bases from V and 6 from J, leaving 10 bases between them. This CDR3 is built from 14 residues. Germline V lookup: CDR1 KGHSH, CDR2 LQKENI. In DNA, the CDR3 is TGTGCCAGCTCACCAGTATCGGCGTATGAAAAACTGTTTTTT. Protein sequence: CASSPVSAYEKLFF. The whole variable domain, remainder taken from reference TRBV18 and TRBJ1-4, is NAGVMQNPRHLVRRRGQEARLRCSPMKGHSHVYWYRQLPEEGLKFMVYLQKENIIDESGMPKERFSAEFPKEGPSILRIQQVVRGDSAAYFCASSPVSAYEKLFFGSGTQLSVL.

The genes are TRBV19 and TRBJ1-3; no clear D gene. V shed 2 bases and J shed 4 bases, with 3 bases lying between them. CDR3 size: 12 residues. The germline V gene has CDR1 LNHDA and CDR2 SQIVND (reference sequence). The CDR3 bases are TGTGCCAGTAGTATAAGCGGAAACACCATATATTTT. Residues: CASSISGNTIYF.

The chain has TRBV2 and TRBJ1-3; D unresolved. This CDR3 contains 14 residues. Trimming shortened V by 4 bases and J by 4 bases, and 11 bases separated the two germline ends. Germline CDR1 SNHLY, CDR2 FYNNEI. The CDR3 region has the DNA TGTGCCAGCAGTGGTGTGGGGAAGGGAAACACCATATATTTT. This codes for CASSGVGKGNTIYF.

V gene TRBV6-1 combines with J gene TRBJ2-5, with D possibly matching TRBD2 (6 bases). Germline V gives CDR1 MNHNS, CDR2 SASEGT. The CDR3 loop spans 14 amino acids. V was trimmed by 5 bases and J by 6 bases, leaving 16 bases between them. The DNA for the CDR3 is TGTGCCAGCAGTCCTGATTCTAGCGCGAAGACCCAGTACTTC. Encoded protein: CASSPDSSAKTQYF.

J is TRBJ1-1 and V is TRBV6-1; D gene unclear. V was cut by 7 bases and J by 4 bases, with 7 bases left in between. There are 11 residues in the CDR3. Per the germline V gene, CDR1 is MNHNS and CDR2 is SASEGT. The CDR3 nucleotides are TGTGCCAGCACCTACTTCACTGAAGCTTTCTTT. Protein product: CASTYFTEAFF.

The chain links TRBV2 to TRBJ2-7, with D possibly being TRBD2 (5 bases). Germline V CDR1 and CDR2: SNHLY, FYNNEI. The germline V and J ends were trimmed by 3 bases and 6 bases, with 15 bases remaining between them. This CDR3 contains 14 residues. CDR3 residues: CASSERALAPEQYF. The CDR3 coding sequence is TGTGCCAGCAGTGAGAGGGCTTTGGCGCCCGAGCAGTACTTC.

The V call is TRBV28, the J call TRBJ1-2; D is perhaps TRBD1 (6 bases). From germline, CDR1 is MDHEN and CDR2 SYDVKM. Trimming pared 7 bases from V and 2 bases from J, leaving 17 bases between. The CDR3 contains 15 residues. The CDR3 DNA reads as TGTGCCAGCACCCCGGCGGGGGGCGGGAACTATGGCTACACCTTC. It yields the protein CASTPAGGGNYGYTF.